A single sample is the source of the 22 T cell receptor beta chains below, sequenced in a study of cytomegalovirus exposure and HLA in healthy donors. The PCR employed 60 Vbeta primers together with 13 Jbeta primers. TCRdb keeps only in-frame clones here, not all; method: immunoSEQ multiplex PCR. The sample records approximately 180,000 clones, 84% being singletons. What was sequenced was PBMCs. Receptor source: a girl between 10 and 17 years old in good health and CMV-seropositive.

This clone came up once. V gene TRBV5-1 combines with J gene TRBJ1-2, with 7 bases lining up with TRBD1. This CDR3 spans 14 amino acids. Losses at the gene ends were 4 bases for V and 6 bases for J; bases not matched to a gene: 9. From germline, CDR1 is SGHRS and CDR2 YFSETQ. The CDR3 reads CASSVTGPVDGYTF. In nucleotides, the CDR3 is TGCGCCAGCAGCGTGACAGGGCCGGTGGATGGCTACACCTTC.

The chain links TRBV19 to TRBJ1-2; maybe TRBD1 (6 bases). V was shortened by 4 bases and J by 8 bases, with 23 bases between the two germline ends. This CDR3 is 16 amino acids long. Germline CDR1 and CDR2: LNHDA and SQIVND (reference sequence). DNA of the CDR3: TGTGCCAGTAGTAAAAGGACAGTGCCTTGGTTATCGGGCTACACCTTC. Translated, it gives CASSKRTVPWLSGYTF.

V usage is TRBV6-6 and J usage is TRBJ2-7, with D tentatively TRBD1 (6 bases). CDR1 and CDR2 from the germline V gene are MNHNY and SVGAGI (reference sequence). CDR3 length: 15 amino acids. Trimming pared 6 bases from V and 0 bases from J, leaving 15 bases between. The CDR3 coding sequence is TGTGCCAGCAGGCGCGACAGGAAAGACTCCTACGAGCAGTACTTC. It specifies CASRRDRKDSYEQYF.

This chain joins TRBV2 and TRBJ1-1; TRBD1 might be the D (6 bases). V was pared by 6 bases and J by 1 base, with 15 bases between. Germline V CDR1 and CDR2: SNHLY, FYNNEI. The CDR3 loop spans 15 amino acids. The CDR3 region is CASSSDRSQNTEAFF. For the CDR3, the DNA is TGTGCCAGCAGCTCCGACAGGTCCCAGAACACTGAAGCTTTCTTT.

This clone was seen a single time. This chain connects TRBV4-1 to TRBJ2-1; 11 bases align to TRBD2. Germline-derived CDR1 and CDR2 are MGHRA and YSYEKL. This CDR3 contains 17 residues. After removal of 0 bases from V and 2 bases from J, the junction contained 3 bases not matched to a gene. CDR3 residues: CASSQDSGGVPYNEQFF. CDR3 DNA sequence: TGCGCCAGCAGCCAAGATAGCGGGGGGGTACCCTACAATGAGCAGTTCTTC.

The V call is TRBV5-1, the J call TRBJ1-3; D may be TRBD1 (5 bases). The CDR3 loop spans 15 amino acids. V gave up 3 bases and J gave up 2 bases, with 12 bases separating them. Germline lookup yields CDR1 SGHRS and CDR2 YFSETQ. The CDR3 region has the DNA TGCGCCAGCAGCTCCCGGGGGGAAACTGGAAACACCATATATTTT. Residues: CASSSRGETGNTIYF.

The chain joins TRBV9 to TRBJ1-2; TRBD1 aligns across 11 bases. The CDR3 loop spans 18 amino acids. The junction had 13 bases not matched to a gene; V was cut back by 3 bases and J by 3 bases. Germline CDR1 SGDLS, CDR2 YYNGEE. The CDR3 bases are TGTGCCAGCAGCGCACCACCGGGACAGGGGGAATCAGACTATGGCTACACCTTC. Translation gives CASSAPPGQGESDYGYTF.

The J gene is TRBJ1-3, the V gene TRBV6-5; possible D gene TRBD1, 5 bases. Trimming cost V 0 bases and J 0 bases, with 9 bases left between them. There are 16 residues in the CDR3. Germline V gene sequence: CDR1 MNHEY, CDR2 SVGAGI. CDR3 protein: CASSYSDSFSGNTIYF. In DNA form, the CDR3 reads TGTGCCAGCAGTTACTCTGACAGCTTCTCTGGAAACACCATATATTTT.

The chain combines TRBV5-1 with TRBJ2-7; 13 bases are a match to TRBD2. Germline trimming cut 4 bases from V and 1 base from J; bases unmatched to any gene: 11. The germline V gene encodes CDR1 SGHRS and CDR2 YFSETQ. The CDR3 runs to 18 residues. The CDR3 here is CASSRRTSGGVESYEQYF. The DNA for the CDR3 is TGCGCCAGCAGCCGTAGGACTAGCGGGGGCGTAGAATCCTACGAGCAGTACTTC.

The CDR3 coding sequence is TGTGCCACCAGCAGCCCCTCCGGGACAGATACGCAGTATTTT. Amino acids: CATSSPSGTDTQYF. The chain carries TRBV15 and TRBJ2-3, with D unresolved. This CDR3 spans 14 amino acids. With 3 bases removed from V and 3 bases from J, the gap between germline ends came to 10 bases. Germline loops: CDR1 LNHNV, CDR2 YYDKDF (reference sequence).

This chain connects TRBV5-6 to TRBJ2-3; 7 bases line up with TRBD1. V gave up 3 bases and J gave up 2 bases; unmatched junction bases: 6. This CDR3 is built from 15 residues. The germline gives CDR1 SGHDT, CDR2 YYEEEE. The CDR3 DNA follows: TGTGCCAGCAGCTCGGGACAGCCTTTCACAGATACGCAGTATTTT. Translated, it gives CASSSGQPFTDTQYF. Together with reference TRBV5-6 and TRBJ2-3, the CDR3 gives the full variable domain: DAGVTQSPTHLIKTRGQQVTLRCSPKSGHDTVSWYQQALGQGPQFIFQYYEEEERQRGNFPDRFSGHQFPNYSSELNVNALLLGDSALYLCASSSGQPFTDTQYFGPGTRLTVL.

CDR3 in amino acids: CATSRAGTEAFF. The DNA for the CDR3 is TGTGCCACCAGCAGAGCAGGGACTGAAGCTTTCTTT. This chain links TRBV15 with TRBJ1-1; TRBD1 is a possible D gene (5 bases). Germline assignment: CDR1 LNHNV and CDR2 YYDKDF (reference sequence). The V and J ends lost 1 base and 5 bases respectively, with 5 bases between them. This CDR3 comprises 12 residues. The variable domain in full, completed from reference TRBV15 and TRBJ1-1, reads DAMVIQNPRYQVTQFGKPVTLSCSQTLNHNVMYWYQQKSSQAPKLLFHYYDKDFNNEADTPDNFQSRRPNTSFCFLDIRSPGLGDTAMYLCATSRAGTEAFFGQGTRLTVV.

This chain joins TRBV7-3 and TRBJ2-7, with 9 bases identical to TRBD2. Trimming took 2 bases from V and 4 from J; bases not matched to a gene: 3. This CDR3 is 14 amino acids long. CDR1 and CDR2 from the germline V gene are SGHTA and FQGTGA. The DNA for the CDR3 is TGTGCCAGCAGCTTAGGTAGCGGGAGTTACGAGCAGTACTTC. As protein: CASSLGSGSYEQYF.

The V call is TRBV19, the J call TRBJ2-1, with TRBD2 matching 11 bases. Germline V gives CDR1 LNHDA, CDR2 SQIVND (reference sequence). The J segment lost 4 bases and the V segment lost 5 bases, leaving 7 bases of the junction unmatched. This CDR3 has 16 residues. The CDR3 loop reads CASSASGGSSYNEQFF. The CDR3 bases are TGTGCCAGTAGTGCTAGCGGGGGGTCGAGTTACAATGAGCAGTTCTTC.

This clone was observed once. The chain is built from TRBV5-6 and TRBJ1-4; D gene ambiguous. V shed 0 bases and J shed 0 bases, with 6 bases lying between them. The CDR3 contains 15 residues. Germline CDR1 and CDR2: SGHDT and YYEEEE. The CDR3 sequence: CASSLERATNEKLFF. DNA of the CDR3: TGTGCCAGCAGCTTGGAGAGGGCAACTAATGAAAAACTGTTTTTT.

The J gene is TRBJ1-1, the V gene TRBV9; a weak D match, TRBD1 (6 bases). CDR1 is SGDLS and CDR2 is YYNGEE in the germline V gene. The CDR3 has 15 residues. V lost 4 bases and J lost 0, with 13 bases in between. This chain's CDR3 is CASSTHTGMNTEAFF. DNA for the CDR3: TGTGCCAGCAGCACTCATACAGGGATGAACACTGAAGCTTTCTTT.

This clone was seen more than once but under ten times. The chain links TRBV6-5 to TRBJ2-2, with TRBD2 identical over 7 bases. The CDR3 consists of 16 residues. Germline-derived CDR1 and CDR2 are MNHEY and SVGAGI. The J segment lost 7 bases and the V segment lost 4 bases, leaving 12 bases of the junction unmatched. The CDR3 loop reads CASSLGWGGRVGELFF. The CDR3 DNA is TGTGCCAGCAGTTTGGGGTGGGGGGGGAGGGTCGGGGAGCTGTTTTTT.

V usage is TRBV5-4 and J usage is TRBJ2-7; 7 bases line up with TRBD2. Losses at the gene ends were 4 bases for V and 5 bases for J; bases not matched to a gene: 6. This CDR3 comprises 13 residues. Per the germline V gene, CDR1 is SGHNT and CDR2 is YYREEE (reference sequence). CDR3 sequence: CASSQRGGNEQYF. CDR3 bases: TGTGCCAGCAGCCAGCGGGGAGGCAACGAGCAGTACTTC. The whole variable domain, remainder taken from reference TRBV5-4 and TRBJ2-7, is ETGVTQSPTHLIKTRGQQVTLRCSSQSGHNTVSWYQQALGQGPQFIFQYYREEENGRGNFPPRFSGLQFPNYSSELNVNALELDDSALYLCASSQRGGNEQYFGPGTRLTVT.

This clone appeared once. This chain's CDR3 is CASSYEDRGTSPLHF. In DNA, the CDR3 is TGTGCCAGCAGTTACGAGGACAGGGGGACTTCACCCCTCCACTTT. This chain connects TRBV6-5 to TRBJ1-6, with 10 bases identical to TRBD1. The CDR3 contains 15 residues. The V gene end was trimmed by 2 bases and the J gene end by 9 bases; junction bases not matched to a gene: 4. CDR1 MNHEY and CDR2 SVGAGI come from the germline V gene.

This sequence joins TRBV4-1 and TRBJ1-6, with 8 bases that match TRBD1. Germline V gene sequence: CDR1 MGHRA, CDR2 YSYEKL. V was pared by 1 base and J by 5 bases, with 4 bases of the junction left unmatched. The CDR3 is 16 residues long. The CDR3 bases are TGCGCCAGCAGCCAAGCAGGGGGCGCCGATAATTCACCCCTCCACTTT. Translating it yields CASSQAGGADNSPLHF.

This chain connects TRBV9 to TRBJ2-7, with 11 bases fitting TRBD1. CDR3 size: 14 residues. Germline CDR1 SGDLS, CDR2 YYNGEE. The J segment lost 4 bases and the V segment lost 4 bases, leaving 4 bases of the junction unmatched. The CDR3 DNA follows: TGTGCCAGCAGCATTGGACAGGGGGCTTACGAGCAGTACTTC. Amino acid sequence: CASSIGQGAYEQYF. The entire variable domain, with the rest obtained from reference TRBV9 and TRBJ2-7, is as follows: DSGVTQTPKHLITATGQRVTLRCSPRSGDLSVYWYQQSLDQGLQFLIQYYNGEERAKGNILERFSAQQFPDLHSELNLSSLELGDSALYFCASSIGQGAYEQYFGPGTRLTVT.

The rearrangement links TRBV2 to TRBJ2-1, with 8 nucleotides matching TRBD2. The CDR3 totals 13 residues. V dropped 7 bases and J dropped 10; count of bases not matched to a gene: 9. Germline CDR1 reads SNHLY; CDR2 reads FYNNEI. The CDR3 loop is CASTRGGSEEQFF. DNA for the CDR3: TGTGCCAGCACCCGGGGGGGATCGGAAGAGCAGTTCTTC.